Following are 13 T cell receptor beta chains from one sample sequenced in a study of OX40 agonist ivuxolimab in advanced cancers. Clones were sequenced by immunoSEQ multiplex PCR, and TCRdb holds only the in-frame ones, with some missing. The data show 65,000 to 95,000 clones, 90% seen once. Here the sequenced sample was CD4+ or CD8+ T cells sorted from blood, taken in a trial of the OX40 agonist ivuxolimab. These receptor sequences come from an adult with an advanced solid tumor such as melanoma, head and neck, liver or kidney cancer.

The genes are TRBV5-8 and TRBJ1-5, with TRBD1 matching over 7 bases. The CDR3 length is 17 residues. Germline values: CDR1 SGHTS, CDR2 YDEGEE. V lost 4 bases and J lost 2; bases outside the gene matches: 12. The CDR3 nucleotides are TGTGCCAGCAGCATGGACAGGCGGGGAAGGGGCAATCAGCCCCAGCATTTT. This translates into CASSMDRRGRGNQPQHF.

This chain joins TRBV6-5 and TRBJ2-3; D is possibly TRBD1 (5 bases). The CDR3 consists of 15 residues. V was trimmed by 2 bases and J by 1 base, leaving 10 bases between them. Per the germline V gene, CDR1 is MNHEY and CDR2 is SVGAGI. In nucleotides, the CDR3 is TGTGCCAGCAGTTACCAGGGTCCCGGCACAGATACGCAGTATTTT. It specifies CASSYQGPGTDTQYF.

This rearrangement joins TRBV19 to TRBJ1-5, with TRBD1 identical over 7 bases. This CDR3 contains 18 residues. CDR1 and CDR2 from the germline V gene are LNHDA and SQIVND (reference sequence). The J segment lost 1 base and the V segment lost 5 bases, leaving 14 bases of the junction unmatched. In DNA form, the CDR3 reads TGTGCCAGTAGTGGACCGGACAGGCCAGCGGTGAGCAATCAGCCCCAGCATTTT. It codes for CASSGPDRPAVSNQPQHF.

This chain uses TRBV7-8 with TRBJ2-2, with D perhaps TRBD1 (6 bases). CDR1 is SGHVS and CDR2 is FQNEAQ in the germline V gene. The CDR3 extends over 17 amino acids. V was clipped by 3 bases and J by 4 bases, with 18 bases between them. The CDR3 DNA reads TGTGCCAGCAGCTTGCCCCGAAGGACAGCCCCCACCGGGGAGCTGTTTTTT. This sequence encodes CASSLPRRTAPTGELFF. Combining the CDR3 with reference TRBV7-8 and TRBJ2-2 gives the whole variable domain GAGVSQSPRYKVAKRGQDVALRCDPISGHVSLFWYQQALGQGPEFLTYFQNEAQLDKSGLPSDRFFAERPEGSVSTLKIQRTQQEDSAVYLCASSLPRRTAPTGELFFGEGSRLTVL.

The V and J genes are TRBV28 and TRBJ2-4; D perhaps matches TRBD1 (6 bases). There are 14 residues in the CDR3. Per the germline V gene, CDR1 is MDHEN and CDR2 is SYDVKM. Trimming cost V 6 bases and J 7 bases, with 16 bases left between them. The CDR3 region has the DNA TGTGCCAGCAGAGCAACAGGGACGGATAACATTCAGTACTTC. Protein product: CASRATGTDNIQYF.

The chain is built from TRBV4-1 and TRBJ2-3; TRBD1 or TRBD2 may be the D gene (6 bases each). Trimming stripped 3 bases from V and 2 bases from J, with 18 bases between. This CDR3 is built from 17 residues. CDR1 is MGHRA and CDR2 is YSYEKL in the germline V gene. The CDR3 DNA sequence: TGCGCCAGCAGCCATCCATCGGGGGCAGGACCCACAGATACGCAGTATTTT. Amino acids: CASSHPSGAGPTDTQYF.

This rearrangement joins TRBV4-1 to TRBJ1-1; 7 nucleotides line up with TRBD1. J was trimmed by 4 bases and V by 0 bases; bases with no gene match: 8. Germline assignment: CDR1 MGHRA and CDR2 YSYEKL. The CDR3 contains 16 residues. In nucleotides, the CDR3 is TGCGCCAGCAGCCAAGATATGGACAAGGGGGCCACTGAAGCTTTCTTT. Its translation: CASSQDMDKGATEAFF.

The V and J genes are TRBV7-6 and TRBJ2-1; 11 bases are shared with TRBD2. The CDR3 has 17 residues. Germline V gene data show CDR1 as SGHVS and CDR2 as FNYEAQ. Losses at the gene ends were 5 bases for V and 4 bases for J; bases not matched to a gene: 10. For the CDR3, the DNA is TGTGCCAGCAGCCAGGACCTAGCGGGGGGCCTGTACAATGAGCAGTTCTTC. It yields the protein CASSQDLAGGLYNEQFF. The whole variable domain, filled in from reference TRBV7-6 and TRBJ2-1, reads GAGVSQSPRYKVTKRGQDVALRCDPISGHVSLYWYRQALGQGPEFLTYFNYEAQQDKSGLPNDRFSAERPEGSISTLTIQRTEQRDSAMYRCASSQDLAGGLYNEQFFGPGTRLTVL.

The chain uses TRBV5-1 and TRBJ1-1; D ambiguous. Germline assignment: CDR1 SGHRS and CDR2 YFSETQ. The length of the CDR3 is 16 residues. Trimming removed 2 bases at V and 0 bases at J, with 14 bases between. CDR3 residues: CASSLRPWAMNTEAFF. CDR3 DNA sequence: TGCGCCAGCAGCTTACGACCTTGGGCAATGAACACTGAAGCTTTCTTT.

The rearrangement links TRBV7-6 to TRBJ2-3; D is ambiguous. The V end lost 5 bases, the J end lost 2 bases, and 5 bases lay between the germline ends. CDR3 length: 12 residues. Germline CDR1 is SGHVS and CDR2 is FNYEAQ. CDR3 region: CASSPNTDTQYF. The CDR3 DNA is TGTGCCAGCAGCCCTAACACAGATACGCAGTATTTT.

J is TRBJ1-2 and V is TRBV7-3, with D possibly being TRBD1 (6 bases). The germline V and J ends were trimmed by 4 bases and 5 bases, with 14 bases remaining between them. The length of the CDR3 is 14 residues. From germline, CDR1 is SGHTA and CDR2 FQGTGA. As DNA, the CDR3 is TGTGCCAGCAGCTCCTCAGGGGCCGGGTATGGCTACACCTTC. This sequence encodes CASSSSGAGYGYTF.

This chain connects TRBV6-6 to TRBJ1-5, with 7 bases that match TRBD1. Germline lookup yields CDR1 MNHNY and CDR2 SVGAGI (reference sequence). The CDR3 contains 14 residues. V shed 7 bases, J shed 4 bases, and the junction held 7 bases outside the gene matches. This chain's CDR3 is CASIDRVGNQPQHF. CDR3 in DNA: TGTGCCAGCATCGACAGGGTCGGGAATCAGCCCCAGCATTTT.

The chain has TRBV30 and TRBJ1-2, with 7 nucleotides matching TRBD1. Germline V gene sequence: CDR1 GTSNPN, CDR2 SVGIG (reference sequence). The CDR3 sequence is 13 residues long. The trim removed 2 bases at V and 4 bases at J, leaving 4 bases unmatched. CDR3 sequence (DNA): TGTGCCTGGAGTCGACAGGGTTCCTATGGCTACACCTTC. Its translation is CAWSRQGSYGYTF.